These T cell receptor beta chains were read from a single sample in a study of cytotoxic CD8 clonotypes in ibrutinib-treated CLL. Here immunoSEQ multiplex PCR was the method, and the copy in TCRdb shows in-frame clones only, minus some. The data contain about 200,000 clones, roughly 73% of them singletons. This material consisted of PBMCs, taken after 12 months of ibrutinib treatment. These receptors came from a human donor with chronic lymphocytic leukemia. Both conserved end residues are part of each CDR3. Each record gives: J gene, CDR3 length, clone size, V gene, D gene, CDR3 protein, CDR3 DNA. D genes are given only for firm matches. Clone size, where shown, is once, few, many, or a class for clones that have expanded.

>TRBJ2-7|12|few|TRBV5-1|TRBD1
CASSFTGGEQYF
TGCGCCAGCAGCTTCACAGGGGGCGAGCAGTACTTC
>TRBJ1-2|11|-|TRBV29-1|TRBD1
CSVVGQGRYTF
TGCAGCGTTGTGGGACAGGGAAGATACACCTTC
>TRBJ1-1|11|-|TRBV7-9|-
CASSRKREAFF
TGTGCCAGCAGTAGGAAACGAGAAGCTTTCTTT
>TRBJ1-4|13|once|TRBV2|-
CASNVGPGGKLFF
TGTGCCAGCAATGTGGGCCCGGGGGGAAAACTGTTTTTT
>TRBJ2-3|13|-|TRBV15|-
CATSNGITNTQYF
TGTGCCACCAGCAACGGGATCACGAATACGCAGTATTTT
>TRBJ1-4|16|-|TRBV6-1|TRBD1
CASSESGGTGHEKLFF
TGTGCCAGCAGTGAATCTGGGGGGACAGGGCATGAAAAACTGTTTTTT
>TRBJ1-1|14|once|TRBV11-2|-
CASSLSPDNTEAFF
TGTGCCAGCAGCTTAAGTCCAGATAACACTGAAGCTTTCTTT
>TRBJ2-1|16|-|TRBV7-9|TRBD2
CASSARLAGGHNEQFF
TGTGCCAGCAGCGCCAGACTAGCGGGGGGCCACAATGAGCAGTTCTTC
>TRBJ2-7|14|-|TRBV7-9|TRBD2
CASSLVASGTNQYF
TGTGCCAGCAGCTTAGTCGCTAGCGGGACGAATCAGTACTTC
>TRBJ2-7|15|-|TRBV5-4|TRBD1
CASSPGLQGAYEQYF
TGTGCCAGCAGCCCCGGTCTCCAGGGGGCCTACGAGCAGTACTTC
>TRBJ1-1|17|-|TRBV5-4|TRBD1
CASSNPLMTGTNTEAFF
TGTGCCAGCAGCAACCCACTGATGACAGGGACCAACACTGAAGCTTTCTTT
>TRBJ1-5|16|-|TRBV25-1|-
CASSESSRVSNQPQHF
TGTGCCAGCAGTGAATCAAGCAGGGTGAGCAATCAGCCCCAGCATTTT
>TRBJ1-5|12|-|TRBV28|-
CASSLMYQPQHF
TGTGCCAGCAGCCTTATGTACCAGCCCCAGCATTTT
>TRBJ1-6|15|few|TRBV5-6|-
CASSFGVSYNSPLHF
TGTGCCAGCAGCTTTGGGGTTTCCTATAATTCACCCCTCCACTTT
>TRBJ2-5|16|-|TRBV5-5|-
CASTRVSGPHQETQYF
TGTGCCAGCACCCGGGTCTCAGGTCCTCACCAAGAGACCCAGTACTTC
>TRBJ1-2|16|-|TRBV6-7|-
CASSGVQGGSYYGYTF
TGTGCCAGCAGTGGGGTCCAGGGTGGGAGCTACTATGGCTACACCTTC
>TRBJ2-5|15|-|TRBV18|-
CASSPLGGGQETQYF
TGTGCCAGCTCACCCCTCGGGGGTGGGCAAGAGACCCAGTACTTC
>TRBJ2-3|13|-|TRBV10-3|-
CAISEPQVVTQYF
TGTGCCATCAGTGAGCCCCAAGTGGTCACGCAGTATTTT
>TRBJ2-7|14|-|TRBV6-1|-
CASSDYSVSYEQYF
TGTGCCAGCAGTGATTATAGCGTCTCCTACGAGCAGTACTTC
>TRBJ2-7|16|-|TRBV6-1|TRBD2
CASSEARAGNSYEQYF
TGTGCCAGCAGTGAAGCCAGAGCGGGAAACTCCTACGAGCAGTACTTC
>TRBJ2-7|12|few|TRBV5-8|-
CASSLDIYEQYF
TGTGCCAGCAGCTTGGACATCTACGAGCAGTACTTC
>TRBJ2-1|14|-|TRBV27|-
CASSFGSSYNEQFF
TGTGCCAGCAGTTTTGGGAGCTCCTACAATGAGCAGTTCTTC
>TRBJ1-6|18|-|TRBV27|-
CASSLYPRASSYNSPLHF
TGTGCCAGCAGTTTATACCCCCGGGCTAGCTCCTATAATTCACCCCTCCACTTT
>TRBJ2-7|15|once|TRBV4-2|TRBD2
CASSQRGGGAKEQYF
TGTGCCAGCAGCCAGCGGGGCGGGGGGGCTAAAGAGCAGTACTTC
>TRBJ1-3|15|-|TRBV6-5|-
CASSYSRSSGNTIYF
TGTGCCAGCAGTTACTCGAGGAGCTCTGGAAACACCATATATTTT
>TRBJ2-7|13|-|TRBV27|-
CASSRLAPYEQYF
TGTGCCAGCAGCCGGCTAGCCCCCTACGAGCAGTACTTC
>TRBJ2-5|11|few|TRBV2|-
CASSEIGGEYF
TGTGCCAGCAGTGAAATAGGGGGGGAATACTTC
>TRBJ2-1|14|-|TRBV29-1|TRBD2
CSVVIRGVNNEQFF
TGCAGCGTTGTAATTCGGGGGGTCAACAATGAGCAGTTCTTC
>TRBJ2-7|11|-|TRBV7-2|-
CASSGSYEQYF
TGTGCCAGCAGCGGCTCCTACGAGCAGTACTTC
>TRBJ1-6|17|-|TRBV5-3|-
CARSLTAPSSYNSPLHF
TGTGCCAGAAGCTTGACCGCGCCGAGCTCCTATAATTCACCCCTCCACTTT
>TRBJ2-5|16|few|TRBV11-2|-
CASSEGYRGPEETQYF
TGTGCCAGCAGCGAGGGATACCGAGGACCCGAAGAGACCCAGTACTTC
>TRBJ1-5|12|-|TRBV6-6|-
CASSYFGQPQHF
TGTGCCAGCAGTTACTTTGGTCAGCCCCAGCATTTT
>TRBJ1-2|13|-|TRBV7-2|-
CASSGTVVRGYTF
TGTGCCAGCAGCGGTACAGTGGTGCGCGGCTACACCTTC
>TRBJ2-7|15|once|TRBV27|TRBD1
CASSLYDRGPYEQYF
TGTGCCAGCAGTTTATATGACAGGGGGCCCTACGAGCAGTACTTC
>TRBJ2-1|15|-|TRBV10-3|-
CAIAEPGGGYNEQFF
TGTGCCATCGCCGAGCCGGGGGGCGGATACAATGAGCAGTTCTTC
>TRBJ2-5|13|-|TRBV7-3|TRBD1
CASSAGQEANLYF
TGTGCCAGCAGCGCCGGACAGGAGGCGAATTTGTACTTC